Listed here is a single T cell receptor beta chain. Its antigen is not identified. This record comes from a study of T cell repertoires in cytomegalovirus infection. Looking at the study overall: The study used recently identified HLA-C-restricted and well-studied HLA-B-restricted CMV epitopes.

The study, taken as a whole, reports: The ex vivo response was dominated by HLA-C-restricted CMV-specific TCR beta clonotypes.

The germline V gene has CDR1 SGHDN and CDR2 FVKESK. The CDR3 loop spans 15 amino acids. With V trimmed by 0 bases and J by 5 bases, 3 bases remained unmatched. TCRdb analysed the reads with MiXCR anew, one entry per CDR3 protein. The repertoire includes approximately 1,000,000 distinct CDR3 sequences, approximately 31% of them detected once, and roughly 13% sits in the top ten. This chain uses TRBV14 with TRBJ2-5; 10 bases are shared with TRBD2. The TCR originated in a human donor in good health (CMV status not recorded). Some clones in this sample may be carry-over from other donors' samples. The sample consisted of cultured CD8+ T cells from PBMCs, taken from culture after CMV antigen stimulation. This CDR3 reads CASSQELAGRETQYF. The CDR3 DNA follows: TGTGCCAGCAGCCAAGAACTAGCGGGGCGGGAGACCCAGTACTTC.